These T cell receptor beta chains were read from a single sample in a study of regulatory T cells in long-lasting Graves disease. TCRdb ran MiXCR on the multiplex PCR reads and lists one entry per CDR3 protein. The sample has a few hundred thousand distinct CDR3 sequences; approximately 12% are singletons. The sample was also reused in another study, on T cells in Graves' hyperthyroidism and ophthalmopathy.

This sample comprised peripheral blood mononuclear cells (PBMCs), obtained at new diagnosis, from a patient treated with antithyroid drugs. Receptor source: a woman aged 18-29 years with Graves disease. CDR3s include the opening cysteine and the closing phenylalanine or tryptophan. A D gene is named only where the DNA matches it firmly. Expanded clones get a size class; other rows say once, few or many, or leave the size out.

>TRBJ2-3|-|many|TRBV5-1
CASSLGRGRVPDTQYF
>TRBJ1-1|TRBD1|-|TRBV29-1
CSVGTGWTEAFF
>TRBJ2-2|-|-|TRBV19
CASSIPAPGELFF
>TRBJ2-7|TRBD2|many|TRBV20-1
CSARGTSGSHEQYF
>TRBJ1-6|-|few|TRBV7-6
CASRTAGGGSPLHF
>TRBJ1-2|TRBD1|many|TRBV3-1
CASNQGGIGYTF
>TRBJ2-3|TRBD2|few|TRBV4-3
CASSQSTSGRIWDTQYF
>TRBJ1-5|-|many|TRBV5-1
CASSLSSGGNQPQHF
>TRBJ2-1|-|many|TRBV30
CAWSPLGSYNEQFF
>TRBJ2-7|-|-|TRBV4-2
CASSQDQGGLESYEQYF
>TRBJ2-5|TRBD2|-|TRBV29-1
CSAGLAGGPWETQYF
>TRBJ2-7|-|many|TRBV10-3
CAISVRGDTAYEQYF
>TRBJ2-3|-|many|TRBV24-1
CATSDPGSSTDTQYF
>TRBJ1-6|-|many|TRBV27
CASKQTGWGSPLHF
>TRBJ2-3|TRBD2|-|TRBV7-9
CASSSTSGSLDTQYF
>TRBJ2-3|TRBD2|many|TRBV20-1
CSARDGGDVLRTRTDTQYF
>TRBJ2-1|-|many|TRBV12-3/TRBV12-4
CASRPPGEGSVNEQFF
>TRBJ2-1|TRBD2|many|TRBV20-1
CSARVAGNNEQFF
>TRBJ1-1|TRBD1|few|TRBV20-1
CSARQGRTEAFF
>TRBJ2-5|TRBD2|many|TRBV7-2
CASSHGRGGPSRETQYF
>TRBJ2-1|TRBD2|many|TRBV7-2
CASSVLAGGRNEQFF
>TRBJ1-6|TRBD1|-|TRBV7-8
CASRSLYRDRNSPLHF
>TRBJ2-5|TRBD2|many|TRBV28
CASSAMDLAGGPVLETQYF
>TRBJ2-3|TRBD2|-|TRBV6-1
CASKASGSTDTQYF
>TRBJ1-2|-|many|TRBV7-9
CASSLGAGSAYGYTF
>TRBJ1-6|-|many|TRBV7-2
CASSLDSPLHF
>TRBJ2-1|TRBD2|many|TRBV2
CASSESVAGVYNEQFF
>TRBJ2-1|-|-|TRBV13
CASSSRGDMGEISSYNEQFF
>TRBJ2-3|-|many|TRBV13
CASSLGGPFTDTQYF
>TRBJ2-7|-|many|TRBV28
CASSQTGEQYF
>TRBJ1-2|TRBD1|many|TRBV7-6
CASSYLSGTGGLSGGYTF
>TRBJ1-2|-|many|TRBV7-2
CASSLGTVYGYTF
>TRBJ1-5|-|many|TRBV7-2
CASSSLSGQPQHF